The 8 T cell receptor beta chains given below trace back to one sample, sequenced in a study of graft-versus-host responses after intestinal transplantation. Profiled with immunoSEQ multiplex PCR; TCRdb holds only in-frame clones, not every one. In the table there are about 18,000 clones, about two fifths of which are singletons. The sample in question was alloreactive CD4+ T cells from a mixed lymphocyte reaction culture, obtained before intestinal transplant. The subset here: CFSE-low proliferating T cells sorted from roughly 6-day pre-transplant mixed lymphocyte reaction (GvH or HvG direction). These receptors were collected from a human patient who received an intestinal transplant.

V usage is TRBV19 and J usage is TRBJ1-2, with D possibly TRBD1 on 5 matching bases. Trimming removed 4 bases at V and 2 bases at J, with 14 bases between. This CDR3 has 15 residues. Looked up from germline, CDR1 is LNHDA and CDR2 is SQIVND (reference sequence). The CDR3 sequence is CASSRRTLLNYGYTF. Written as DNA, the CDR3 is TGTGCCAGTAGTAGGCGGACACTGTTAAACTATGGCTACACCTTC.

The chain couples TRBV5-1 to TRBJ2-1; D is undetermined. Germline CDR1 is SGHRS and CDR2 is YFSETQ. This CDR3 is built from 11 residues. V was clipped by 0 bases and J by 12 bases, with 7 bases between them. The CDR3 nucleotides read TGCGCCAGCAGCTTGGGAACGGTGCAGTTCTTC. It specifies CASSLGTVQFF.

DNA for the CDR3: TGTGCCAGCACCCCCCAGCACAATGAGCAGTTCTTC. Protein: CASTPQHNEQFF. The gene calls are TRBV7-2 and TRBJ2-1, with no clear D. This CDR3 region has 12 residues. Germline CDR1 and CDR2: SGHTA and FQGNSA. V was cut by 7 bases and J by 5 bases, with 9 bases left in between. The full variable domain, completed using reference TRBV7-2 and TRBJ2-1, is GAGVSQSPSNKVTEKGKDVELRCDPISGHTALYWYRQSLGQGLEFLIYFQGNSAPDKSGLPSDRFSAERTGGSVSTLTIQRTQQEDSAVYLCASTPQHNEQFFGPGTRLTVL.

The V and J genes are TRBV19 and TRBJ2-5, with a possible D match to TRBD1 (6 bases). Between the trimmed V and J ends, which lost 6 bases and 3 bases, there was a span of 11 bases. This CDR3 has 13 amino acids. Germline lookup yields CDR1 LNHDA and CDR2 SQIVND (reference sequence). The CDR3 bases are TGTGCCAGTAGCTCTCAGGGGAAAGAGACCCAGTACTTC. Translating gives CASSSQGKETQYF. The full variable domain, its missing parts supplied by reference TRBV19 and TRBJ2-5, is DGGITQSPKYLFRKEGQNVTLSCEQNLNHDAMYWYRQDPGQGLRLIYYSQIVNDFQKGDIAEGYSVSREKKESFPLTVTSAQKNPTAFYLCASSSQGKETQYFGPGTRLLVL.

The rearrangement uses TRBV10-2 and TRBJ2-7; unclear D gene. Germline V CDR1 and CDR2: WSHSY, SAAADI. V lost 10 bases and J 6 bases, leaving 22 bases between the germline ends. This CDR3 comprises 14 residues. The CDR3 sequence is CATSPQSMGPEQYF. CDR3 sequence (DNA): TGCGCCACCAGCCCCCAATCGATGGGTCCCGAGCAGTACTTC.

This chain links TRBV11-2 with TRBJ2-3, with TRBD1 matching 8 bases. Germline V gene lookup returns CDR1 SGHAT and CDR2 FQNNGV. This CDR3 is built from 14 residues. The ends lost 3 bases at V and 3 bases at J; junction bases unmatched: 2. In DNA form, the CDR3 reads TGTGCCAGCAGCTTCAGGGGGCGGACAGATACGCAGTATTTT. It translates to CASSFRGRTDTQYF.

This clone was detected only a few times. This rearrangement joins TRBV11-2 to TRBJ1-2; TRBD1 matches 9 bases. Per the germline V gene, CDR1 is SGHAT and CDR2 is FQNNGV. The ends lost 2 bases at V and 8 bases at J; junction bases unmatched: 6. The CDR3 totals 14 residues. The CDR3 region has the DNA TGTGCCAGCAGCTTAAAACAGGGGGCGGTAGGCTACACCTTC. It encodes CASSLKQGAVGYTF.

This chain uses TRBV5-4 with TRBJ2-5; D is undetermined. In germline, CDR1 is SGHNT, CDR2 YYREEE (reference sequence). CDR3 size: 14 residues. Trimming took off 5 bases at V and 5 bases at J, with 16 bases between the two ends. The CDR3 coding sequence is TGTGCCAGCAGTCAGGACCCGAAGGTGGAGACCCAGTACTTC. Its translation is CASSQDPKVETQYF.